In its sample, the clone carrying this T cell receptor beta chain was seen many times. The antigen remains unidentified. cDNA was made by 5'RACE with 10-nucleotide random UMIs. Every sequencing run returned over 200 million TCR-beta sequences, which were derived from 15-18 subjects. TCRdb re-derived calls from the 5' RACE reads in MiXCR, one entry per CDR3 protein. This table holds about 38,000 distinct CDR3 sequences, 9.5% to 13% found once. This record comes from a study of neurological immune-mediated disorders. Whole-study results and caveats: HTLV-1-associated myelopathy had the most TCR clonal expansion, and multiple sclerosis had the least, less than healthy controls.

Approximately 920,000 sorted CD4+ or CD8+ T cells made each library. Sequences were obtained from CD4+ T cells from blood. The origin of this receptor is a woman in her twenties or thirties with HTLV-1-associated myelopathy (HAM/TSP).

CDR3 protein: CASSQNRDGEQYF. In DNA, the CDR3 is TGCGCCAGCAGCCAGAACAGGGATGGAGAGCAGTACTTC. The chain is built from TRBV5-1 and TRBJ2-7; a possible D gene is TRBD1 (6 bases). From germline, CDR1 is SGHRS and CDR2 YFSETQ. Trimming pared 4 bases from V and 7 bases from J, leaving 15 bases between. CDR3 length: 13 amino acids.